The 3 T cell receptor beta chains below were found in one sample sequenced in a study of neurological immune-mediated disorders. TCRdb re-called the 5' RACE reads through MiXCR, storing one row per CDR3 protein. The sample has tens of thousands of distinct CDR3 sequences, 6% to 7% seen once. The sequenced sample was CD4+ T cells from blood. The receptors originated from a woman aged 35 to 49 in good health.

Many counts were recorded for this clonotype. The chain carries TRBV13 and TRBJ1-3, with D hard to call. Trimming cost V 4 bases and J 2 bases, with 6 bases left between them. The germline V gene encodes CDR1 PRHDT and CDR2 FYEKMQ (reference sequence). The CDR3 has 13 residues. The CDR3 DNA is TGTGCCAGCAGCTCACGCCCTGGAAACACCATATATTTT. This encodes CASSSRPGNTIYF.

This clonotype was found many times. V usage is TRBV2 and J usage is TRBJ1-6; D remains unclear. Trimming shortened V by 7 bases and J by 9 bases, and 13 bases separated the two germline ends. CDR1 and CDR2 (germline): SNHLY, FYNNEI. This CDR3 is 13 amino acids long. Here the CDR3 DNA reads TGTGCCAGCAACCCGGGCCGAGGTTCACCCCTCCACTTT. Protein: CASNPGRGSPLHF.

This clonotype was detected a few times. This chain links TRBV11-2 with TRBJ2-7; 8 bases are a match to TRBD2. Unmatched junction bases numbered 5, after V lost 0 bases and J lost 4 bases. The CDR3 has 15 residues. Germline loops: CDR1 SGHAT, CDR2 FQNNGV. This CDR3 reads CASSLDKGGRYEQYF. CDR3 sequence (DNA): TGTGCCAGCAGCTTAGATAAAGGCGGGAGGTACGAGCAGTACTTC.